This is a list of T cell receptor beta chains from one sample in a study of cytomegalovirus exposure and HLA in healthy donors. Here immunoSEQ multiplex PCR was the method, and the copy in TCRdb shows in-frame clones only, minus some. The sample yields about 130,000 clones, around 78% seen once. Sequencing was done on a sample of PBMCs. The receptors come from a man between 18 and 29 years old in good health and CMV-seropositive. Each CDR3 is given with its conserved first and last residue. Each record gives: J gene, D gene, clone size, V gene, CDR3 protein, CDR3 DNA. D genes are given only for firm matches. For some rows the clone size is stated as once, few or many, or as a class when expanded; others skip it.

TRBJ2-2 NA NA TRBV13 CASSFWAAGELFF TGTGCCAGCAGCTTCTGGGCAGCCGGGGAGCTGTTTTTT
TRBJ2-2 NA once TRBV27 CASSLQAHSGELFF TGTGCCAGCAGTCTCCAGGCGCATTCCGGGGAGCTGTTTTTT
TRBJ1-1 NA NA TRBV6-5 CASSEGNTEAFF TGTGCCAGCAGTGAGGGAAACACTGAAGCTTTCTTT
TRBJ2-1 NA NA TRBV10-3 CAISESQRVANEQFF TGTGCCATCAGTGAGTCGCAGAGGGTGGCCAATGAGCAGTTCTTC
TRBJ2-3 TRBD1 NA TRBV7-8 CASSYTRGPRDTQYF TGTGCCAGCAGCTATACCAGGGGGCCGAGGGATACGCAGTATTTT
TRBJ2-7 NA NA TRBV6-5 CASSYGWQGNEQYF TGTGCCAGCAGTTACGGTTGGCAGGGCAACGAGCAGTACTTC
TRBJ2-1 NA NA TRBV2 CASKFRNEQFF TGTGCCAGCAAATTTCGGAATGAGCAGTTCTTC
TRBJ2-3 NA NA TRBV5-1 CASSFRGTAGSDTQYF TGCGCCAGCAGCTTCCGCGGGACCGCGGGATCAGATACGCAGTATTTT
TRBJ2-3 NA NA TRBV6-6 CASSYSRGGPVTQYF TGTGCCAGCAGTTACTCGAGAGGGGGTCCGGTCACGCAGTATTTT
TRBJ2-6 NA NA TRBV5-5 CASRLISGANVLTF TGTGCCAGCAGACTGATCTCTGGGGCCAACGTCCTGACTTTC
TRBJ1-5 NA once TRBV30 CAWSVSGGAQPQHF TGTGCCTGGAGTGTATCGGGGGGAGCTCAGCCCCAGCATTTT
TRBJ2-7 NA NA TRBV6-5 CASHRTGSYEQYF TGTGCCAGCCATAGGACGGGGTCCTACGAGCAGTACTTC
TRBJ2-1 NA NA TRBV9 CASSVPGSSSYNEQFF TGTGCCAGCAGCGTCCCGGGGTCTAGCTCCTACAATGAGCAGTTCTTC
TRBJ2-2 NA once TRBV6-5 CASSLDLAGELFF TGTGCCAGCAGTCTCGACTTGGCCGGGGAGCTGTTTTTT
TRBJ1-1 TRBD1 NA TRBV5-1 CASKTGVMNTEAFF TGCGCCAGCAAGACAGGGGTTATGAACACTGAAGCTTTCTTT
TRBJ1-2 TRBD1 NA TRBV7-9 CASSNPSTGSNYGYTF TGTGCCAGCAGCAATCCCTCGACAGGGTCTAACTATGGCTACACCTTC
TRBJ2-2 NA NA TRBV14 CASSRSRGVGATGELFF TGTGCCAGCAGCAGATCCAGGGGCGTCGGAGCCACCGGGGAGCTGTTTTTT
TRBJ2-3 TRBD2 NA TRBV6-5 CVARSGGYTDTQYF TGTGTAGCCCGTAGCGGGGGGTACACAGATACGCAGTATTTT
TRBJ2-7 TRBD2 NA TRBV7-9 CASAPVGGRAYEQYF TGTGCCAGCGCCCCCGTGGGGGGGAGGGCCTACGAGCAGTACTTC
TRBJ1-1 NA NA TRBV15 CATSRAGQSPTEAFF TGTGCCACCAGCAGAGCCGGACAGAGTCCCACTGAAGCTTTCTTT
TRBJ2-7 NA once TRBV13 CASSLPQRDEQYF TGTGCCAGCAGCTTACCCCAGCGCGACGAGCAGTACTTC
TRBJ1-3 NA NA TRBV11-2 CASSLVRGVGNTIYF TGTGCCAGCAGCTTAGTGCGGGGAGTAGGAAACACCATATATTTT
TRBJ2-3 NA few TRBV28 CASSFHSTDTQYF TGTGCCAGCAGTTTTCATAGCACAGATACGCAGTATTTT
TRBJ1-1 TRBD1 few TRBV4-2 CASSPSGQPEAFF TGTGCCAGCAGCCCCTCGGGACAGCCTGAAGCTTTCTTT
TRBJ1-2 TRBD1 NA TRBV29-1 CSVAPKTGDFYGYTF TGCAGCGTGGCCCCCAAGACAGGGGATTTCTATGGCTACACCTTC
TRBJ2-7 NA NA TRBV4-1 CASSQVFTYEQYF TGCGCCAGCAGCCAAGTTTTTACCTACGAGCAGTACTTC
TRBJ1-5 TRBD1 NA TRBV7-2 CASSPLTGTAQPQHF TGTGCCAGCAGCCCCCTGACAGGGACGGCTCAGCCCCAGCATTTT
TRBJ2-1 NA few TRBV7-3 CASSLQASNEQFF TGTGCCAGCAGCTTACAGGCGAGCAATGAGCAGTTCTTC
TRBJ1-1 TRBD1 NA TRBV27 CASRRTQGVGTEAFF TGTGCCAGCAGAAGGACTCAGGGGGTTGGCACTGAAGCTTTCTTT
TRBJ1-2 TRBD1 NA TRBV7-3 CASSPNMDPGQGAPTYGYTF TGTGCCAGCAGCCCGAACATGGACCCGGGACAGGGAGCCCCTACCTATGGCTACACCTTC
TRBJ2-5 TRBD2 NA TRBV5-6 CASSHQAGGTQYF TGTGCCAGCAGCCACCAAGCGGGGGGGACCCAGTACTTC
TRBJ1-2 TRBD1 few TRBV6-5 CASSWGQGNYGYTF TGTGCCAGCAGTTGGGGACAGGGAAACTATGGCTACACCTTC